A single sample is the source of the 8 T cell receptor beta chains below, sequenced in a study of blood T cell repertoires in COVID-19. Assay: immunoSEQ multiplex PCR; the TCRdb copy retains only in-frame clones and omits some. Here the sample spans fewer than 300,000 clones, 75% to 90% being singletons. Sequencing was performed on peripheral blood. These receptor sequences come from a young man with acute or convalescent COVID-19.

The chain uses TRBV2 and TRBJ2-1; TRBD2 is a possible D gene (6 bases). Trimming cost V 6 bases and J 9 bases, with 15 bases left between them. The CDR3 consists of 13 residues. CDR1 and CDR2 from the germline V gene are SNHLY and FYNNEI. The CDR3: CASRASVWREQFF. CDR3 nucleotide sequence: TGTGCCAGCAGGGCTAGCGTGTGGCGTGAGCAGTTCTTC.

The rearrangement links TRBV6-5 to TRBJ1-1; D gene uncertain. The CDR3 length is 15 residues. Germline V gene sequence: CDR1 MNHEY, CDR2 SVGAGI. V dropped 6 bases and J dropped 4 bases, with 18 bases sitting between them. Here the CDR3 DNA reads TGTGCCAGCAGCCGAAAAGGCGAGGGCCTCACTGAAGCTTTCTTT. Translating gives CASSRKGEGLTEAFF.

This rearrangement joins TRBV15 to TRBJ2-2, with TRBD2 matching 8 bases. Trimming removed 1 base from V and 7 bases from J; junction bases left unmatched: 11. The CDR3 covers 17 residues. Germline CDR1 LNHNV, CDR2 YYDKDF (reference sequence). The CDR3 DNA reads as TGTGCCACCAGCAGAGTCGCACTAGCGGACTCGGGCGGGGAGCTGTTTTTT. It encodes CATSRVALADSGGELFF.

The rearrangement joins TRBV16 to TRBJ1-5, with TRBD1 matching 7 bases. The CDR3 length is 19 residues. Germline V gene lookup returns CDR1 KGHSY and CDR2 FQNENV. With 4 bases clipped from V and 2 bases from J, the junction kept 17 bases outside the gene matches. The CDR3 nucleotides read TGTGCCAGCAGCCCGAAAAAGGGCCAGGGGGTCGTGGGCAATCAGCCCCAGCATTTT. It is translated as CASSPKKGQGVVGNQPQHF. Supplemented by reference TRBV16 and TRBJ1-5, the full variable domain reads GEEVAQTPKHLVRGEGQKAKLYCAPIKGHSYVFWYQQVLKNEFKFLISFQNENVFDETGMPKERFSAKCLPNSPCSLEIQATKLEDSAVYFCASSPKKGQGVVGNQPQHFGDGTRLSIL.

V and J are TRBV7-8 and TRBJ1-1; D ambiguous. CDR3 length: 13 residues. V lost 3 bases and J 1 base, leaving 6 bases between the germline ends. CDR1 and CDR2 from the germline V gene are SGHVS and FQNEAQ. CDR3 sequence reads: CASSFYGNTEAFF. The CDR3 DNA is TGTGCCAGCAGCTTTTACGGGAACACTGAAGCTTTCTTT. The entire variable domain, with the rest obtained from reference TRBV7-8 and TRBJ1-1, is as follows: GAGVSQSPRYKVAKRGQDVALRCDPISGHVSLFWYQQALGQGPEFLTYFQNEAQLDKSGLPSDRFFAERPEGSVSTLKIQRTQQEDSAVYLCASSFYGNTEAFFGQGTRLTVV.

J is TRBJ2-4 and V is TRBV19, with TRBD2 identical over 10 bases. The CDR3 extends over 15 amino acids. Germline V lookup: CDR1 LNHDA, CDR2 SQIVND (reference sequence). The ends lost 4 bases at V and 5 bases at J; junction bases unmatched: 5. CDR3 DNA sequence: TGTGCCAGTAGTACCCACGGACTAGCGGAAAACATTCAGTACTTC. Protein sequence: CASSTHGLAENIQYF.

V is TRBV7-9 and J is TRBJ2-7; 8 bases fit TRBD2. The germline V gene encodes CDR1 SEHNR and CDR2 FQNEAQ (reference sequence). The CDR3 sequence is 16 residues long. V shed 5 bases and J 3 bases; nucleotides not matched to a gene: 12. This chain's CDR3 is CASSKASGRGVYEQYF. The DNA for the CDR3 is TGTGCCAGCAGCAAAGCTAGCGGGCGGGGCGTCTACGAGCAGTACTTC.

The sample holds a few counts of this clone. The chain has TRBV28 and TRBJ1-1, with D uncertain. V was pared by 7 bases and J by 5 bases, with 14 bases between. The CDR3 contains 13 residues. Germline CDR1 MDHEN, CDR2 SYDVKM. CDR3 nucleotides: TGTGCCAGCACCCAGGCCCTAAGGACTGAAGCTTTCTTT. It translates to CASTQALRTEAFF.